This TCR beta chain was sequenced for a study of blood T cell repertoires in COVID-19. Study-wide context: Specimens from acute and convalescent COVID-19 originated in the United States, Italy and Spain.

Generated by immunoSEQ multiplex PCR, the TCRdb table keeps only in-frame clones and is missing some. The profile covers 95,000 to 150,000 clones, with around three quarters appearing a single time and roughly 2.2% taken by the ten largest. This clone is a singleton in its sample. Germline V gene sequence: CDR1 KGHDR, CDR2 SFDVKD. With 0 bases removed from V and 2 bases from J, the gap between germline ends came to 6 bases. This CDR3 comprises 14 residues. This TCR came from a woman in her 70s with acute or convalescent COVID-19. Sequencing used peripheral blood. J is TRBJ1-2 and V is TRBV24-1, with a tentative D call TRBD1 (6 bases). This chain's CDR3 is CATSDLGQNYGYTF. The CDR3 nucleotides read TGTGCCACCAGTGATTTGGGACAGAACTATGGCTACACCTTC.